Shown below are 18 T cell receptor beta chains from a single sample sequenced in a study of cytomegalovirus exposure and HLA in healthy donors. Vbeta (60) and Jbeta (13) primers were used in the PCR. TCRdb keeps only in-frame clones here, not all; method: immunoSEQ multiplex PCR. The sample lists 99,000 or so clones; about three quarters were seen once. The sequenced sample consisted of PBMCs. The receptors derive from a man between 60 and 75 years old in good health and CMV-seropositive.

This clone was observed a few times. The genes are TRBV19 and TRBJ1-4; a possible D gene is TRBD1 (6 bases). Germline V gene data show CDR1 as LNHDA and CDR2 as SQIVND (reference sequence). V was shortened by 5 bases and J by 8 bases, with 15 bases between the two germline ends. This CDR3 contains 14 residues. CDR3 protein: CASSGGRAVEKLFF. The CDR3 nucleotides are TGTGCCAGTAGTGGGGGCAGGGCCGTCGAAAAACTGTTTTTT.

This clone has only a few counts. The same CDR3 can be traced to other DNA sequences in this sample. The rearrangement uses TRBV6-5 and TRBJ2-7; TRBD1 aligns across 7 bases. Germline V lookup: CDR1 MNHEY, CDR2 SVGAGI. The CDR3 runs 15 residues. V dropped 3 bases and J dropped 2; count of bases not matched to a gene: 7. The CDR3 sequence is CASSYRQGPTYEQYF. CDR3 in DNA: TGTGCCAGCAGTTATAGACAGGGACCTACCTACGAGCAGTACTTC.

V usage is TRBV7-2 and J usage is TRBJ2-1, with TRBD1 identical over 10 bases. Germline values: CDR1 SGHTA, CDR2 FQGNSA. CDR3 size: 14 residues. The V segment lost 3 bases and the J segment 6 bases; nucleotides outside the gene matches: 2. The CDR3 region is CASSFRTGGNEQFF. In nucleotides, the CDR3 is TGTGCCAGCAGCTTCAGGACAGGGGGCAATGAGCAGTTCTTC.

This clone occurred a few times. V is TRBV6-6 and J is TRBJ1-1; D gene unclear. The CDR3 covers 14 residues. V gave up 2 bases and J gave up 0 bases, with 7 bases separating them. Germline V CDR1 and CDR2: MNHNY, SVGAGI (reference sequence). CDR3 DNA: TGTGCCAGCAGTTACAACAGCTTGAACACTGAAGCTTTCTTT. The encoded protein is CASSYNSLNTEAFF.

The chain recombines TRBV5-1 with TRBJ2-3; a possible D gene is TRBD1 (6 bases). V was pared by 4 bases and J by 5 bases, with 14 bases between. The CDR3 contains 14 residues. From germline, CDR1 is SGHRS and CDR2 YFSETQ. The CDR3 bases are TGCGCCAGCAGCCCTACAGGGTGGATAGATACGCAGTATTTT. Translating it yields CASSPTGWIDTQYF.

The chain employs TRBV28 and TRBJ1-1, with D possibly being TRBD1 (6 bases). Germline V CDR1 and CDR2: MDHEN, SYDVKM. The CDR3 sequence is 15 residues long. The V end was cut by 6 bases, the J end by 1 base, with 15 bases between. The CDR3 nucleotides read TGTGCCAGCAGCCGAGGGACATATCGGAACACTGAAGCTTTCTTT. Protein: CASSRGTYRNTEAFF.

The genes are TRBV6-1 and TRBJ2-7; possibly TRBD2 for D (5 bases). V was shortened by 8 bases and J by 4 bases, with 15 bases between the two germline ends. CDR1 and CDR2 from the germline V gene are MNHNS and SASEGT. This CDR3 is built from 13 residues. The CDR3 DNA reads TGTGCCAGCCTCACGAAGACTACTTACGAGCAGTACTTC. Its translation is CASLTKTTYEQYF.

The chain recombines TRBV30 with TRBJ1-6; a weak D match, TRBD1 (6 bases). Germline V gene sequence: CDR1 GTSNPN, CDR2 SVGIG (reference sequence). The V end was cut by 3 bases, the J end by 11 bases, with 23 bases between. The CDR3 is made up of 16 amino acids. This chain's CDR3 is CAWSDRLPGGGPPLHF. The CDR3 DNA sequence: TGTGCCTGGAGCGACCGACTCCCGGGGGGGGGCCCACCCCTCCACTTT.

This chain connects TRBV7-3 to TRBJ2-3; TRBD2 might be the D (6 bases). The CDR3 covers 15 residues. CDR1 is SGHTA, CDR2 FQGTGA, per germline. Trimming left V 6 bases short and J 5 bases short, with 18 bases between. The chain's CDR3 is CASRPNGGLKDTQYF. As DNA, the CDR3 is TGTGCCAGCAGGCCAAACGGGGGTTTGAAAGATACGCAGTATTTT. Filled out from reference TRBV7-3 and TRBJ2-3, the complete variable domain reads GAGVSQTPSNKVTEKGKYVELRCDPISGHTALYWYRQSLGQGPEFLIYFQGTGAADDSGLPNDRFFAVRPEGSVSTLKIQRTERGDSAVYLCASRPNGGLKDTQYFGPGTRLTVL.

This clone was recorded a few times. At one of its ends the junction is not consistent with the germline gene, which may arise from a read error. The chain uses TRBV7-9 and TRBJ1-1; perhaps TRBD1 as D (6 bases). Germline CDR1 and CDR2: SEHNR and FQNEAQ (reference sequence). The length of the CDR3 is 15 residues. In DNA form, the CDR3 reads TGTTCCAGCAGCTTAGGGGGGGGGATGAACACTGAAGCTTTCTTT. Protein product: CSSSLGGGMNTEAFF.

The V call is TRBV5-4, the J call TRBJ2-1; D is unresolved. V lost 1 base and J lost 1, with 6 bases in between. The V gene's germline CDR1 is SGHNT and CDR2 YYREEE (reference sequence). This CDR3 comprises 14 residues. The CDR3 here is CASSLRVSYNEQFF. The DNA for the CDR3 is TGTGCCAGCAGCTTGCGGGTGTCCTACAATGAGCAGTTCTTC.

The chain couples TRBV6-6 to TRBJ2-5; TRBD2 agrees at 7 bases. J gave up 1 base and V 4 bases, and 0 bases lay outside the gene matches. Germline lookup yields CDR1 MNHNY and CDR2 SVGAGI (reference sequence). The CDR3 loop spans 13 amino acids. The CDR3 nucleotides are TGTGCCAGCAGTTCTAGCGGCCAAGAGACCCAGTACTTC. This sequence encodes CASSSSGQETQYF.

V and J are TRBV9 and TRBJ2-7; maybe TRBD1 (5 bases). The CDR3 sequence is 15 residues long. Per germline, CDR1 SGDLS and CDR2 YYNGEE. V shed 0 bases and J shed 1 base, with 11 bases lying between them. The CDR3 reads CASSVAAGMSYEQYF. The DNA of the CDR3 is TGTGCCAGCAGCGTAGCGGCAGGGATGTCCTACGAGCAGTACTTC. Full variable domain (outside the CDR3, taken from reference TRBV9 and TRBJ2-7): DSGVTQTPKHLITATGQRVTLRCSPRSGDLSVYWYQQSLDQGLQFLIQYYNGEERAKGNILERFSAQQFPDLHSELNLSSLELGDSALYFCASSVAAGMSYEQYFGPGTRLTVT.

The J gene is TRBJ2-5, the V gene TRBV7-6; TRBD2 matches 14 bases. This CDR3 comprises 15 residues. The trim removed 4 bases at V and 3 bases at J, leaving 1 base unmatched. The germline V gene encodes CDR1 SGHVS and CDR2 FNYEAQ. CDR3 amino acids: CASSSGLAGEETQYF. The DNA for the CDR3 is TGTGCCAGCAGCTCGGGACTAGCGGGGGAAGAGACCCAGTACTTC.

The V gene is TRBV19, the J gene TRBJ2-5, with D unclear. Germline CDR1 reads LNHDA; CDR2 reads SQIVND (reference sequence). The V end was cut by 5 bases, the J end by 1 base, with 8 bases between. The CDR3 spans 13 residues. The CDR3 coding sequence is TGTGCCAGTAGTGGCAACACCCAAGAGACCCAGTACTTC. Amino acids: CASSGNTQETQYF.

The rearrangement links TRBV27 to TRBJ2-2; TRBD2 aligns across 8 bases. CDR3 length: 16 residues. The germline CDR1 and CDR2 sequences are MNHEY and SMNVEV (reference sequence). The junction had 5 bases not matched to a gene; V was cut back by 5 bases and J by 0 bases. The CDR3 sequence is CASSLAGGPNTGELFF. DNA of the CDR3: TGTGCCAGCAGTCTGGCGGGGGGACCGAACACCGGGGAGCTGTTTTTT.

J is TRBJ2-1 and V is TRBV6-5; 7 nucleotides agree with TRBD1. Germline V gene data show CDR1 as MNHEY and CDR2 as SVGAGI. Losses at the gene ends were 6 bases for V and 3 bases for J; bases not matched to a gene: 8. This CDR3 spans 15 amino acids. This CDR3 is CASSQRQGYYNEQFF. Written as DNA, the CDR3 is TGTGCCAGCAGCCAACGACAGGGCTACTACAATGAGCAGTTCTTC.

V usage is TRBV5-1 and J usage is TRBJ1-6, with 7 nucleotides matching TRBD1. After removal of 0 bases from V and 7 bases from J, the junction contained 7 bases not matched to a gene. This CDR3 contains 16 residues. The germline V gene encodes CDR1 SGHRS and CDR2 YFSETQ. This chain's CDR3 is CASSLDRGPQNSPLHF. The CDR3 region has the DNA TGCGCCAGCAGCTTGGACAGGGGCCCCCAAAATTCACCCCTCCACTTT.